The T cell receptor beta chain described here comes from a study of shared clonotypes between healthy human individuals. A note on this clone: Its antigen is currently unknown.

The naive CD8 fraction comprised CD45RO-negative cells positively selected for CCR7 and excluded terminally differentiated effector memory CD45RA+ cells. Donors comprised only Caucasian adults living in Nashville, Tennessee. Clones were read by immunoSEQ multiplex PCR, and TCRdb kept only the in-frame ones, dropping some. This sample has 650,000 to 800,000 clones, with about 90% found just once. The CDR3 totals 18 residues. The trim removed 3 bases at V and 0 bases at J, leaving 9 bases unmatched. Germline assignment: CDR1 SGDLS and CDR2 YYNGEE. Study findings and constraints: Compared with clonotypes that all four donors shared, non-shared clonotypes had lower generation probabilities. Only blood samples were collected, and tissue repertoires likely differ.

Sequencing input: naive CD8+ T cells sorted from blood. The rearrangement links TRBV9 to TRBJ2-6; 7 bases map to TRBD2. The source is a man aged 25-45 years in good health. CDR3 DNA: TGTGCCAGCAGCGGAGGGAGGGCTTCCGACTCTGGGGCCAACGTCCTGACTTTC. Protein product: CASSGGRASDSGANVLTF.